The next 4 T cell receptor beta chains were all read from a single sample in a study of CD4+ T cells in melanoma. The assay was immunoSEQ multiplex PCR, and TCRdb's table has in-frame clones only and misses some. This sample yields under 8,000 clones, of which around two thirds are seen a single time; roughly a fifth belongs to the top ten. Sequenced material: cells from a culture (not recorded whether cultured in vitro). The receptors were gathered from a human donor with melanoma.

V and J are TRBV25-1 and TRBJ2-3; tentative D call: TRBD2 (5 bases). CDR1 is MGHDK and CDR2 is SYGVNS in the germline V gene. Trimming left V 0 bases short and J 0 bases short, with 7 bases between. The CDR3 is 15 amino acids. The CDR3 sequence: CASSEYSGSTDTQYF. CDR3 nucleotides: TGTGCCAGCAGTGAATATTCGGGAAGCACAGATACGCAGTATTTT.

This clone came up once. The gene calls are TRBV6-2 or TRBV6-3 and TRBJ1-1; D unclear. The germline V and J ends were trimmed by 5 bases and 1 base, with 8 bases remaining between them. This CDR3 has 13 residues. CDR1 and CDR2 (germline): MNHEY, SVGEGT. CDR3 nucleotides: TGTGCCAGCAGTCCCATGAGGAACACTGAAGCTTTCTTT. Translating it yields CASSPMRNTEAFF.

The chain couples TRBV9 to TRBJ2-1, with D tentatively TRBD2 (5 bases). Trimming stripped 3 bases from V and 8 bases from J, with 15 bases between. Germline V gene data show CDR1 as SGDLS and CDR2 as YYNGEE. This CDR3 comprises 14 residues. CDR3 loop: CASSDRTSWDEQFF. CDR3 bases: TGTGCCAGCAGCGATCGGACTTCCTGGGATGAGCAGTTCTTC.

The CDR3 is CASSQGTEVYEQYF. The CDR3 DNA follows: TGTGCCAGCAGTCAAGGGACAGAAGTCTACGAGCAGTACTTC. This chain connects TRBV27 to TRBJ2-7; 7 bases are a match to TRBD1. The germline gives CDR1 MNHEY, CDR2 SMNVEV (reference sequence). Unmatched junction bases numbered 7, after V lost 5 bases and J lost 3 bases. The CDR3 sequence is 14 residues long.